The 19 T cell receptor beta chains below were found in one sample sequenced in a study of T cell changes during pregnancy in multiple sclerosis. Only in-frame clones appear in the TCRdb table, and some are missing; sequencing was by immunoSEQ multiplex PCR. The table records 20,000 to 30,000 clones, about 88% of them present only once. The sequencing used CD4+ T cells from peripheral blood mononuclear cells, collected in the first trimester of pregnancy. Every receptor here comes from a female donor in good health, enrolled as a control in a pregnancy study.

The chain has TRBV5-1 and TRBJ2-7, with 13 nucleotides matching TRBD2. The germline V gene encodes CDR1 SGHRS and CDR2 YFSETQ. This CDR3 is 17 amino acids long. The J segment lost 2 bases and the V segment lost 4 bases, leaving 9 bases of the junction unmatched. The CDR3 nucleotides are TGCGCCAGCAGCGGACGGACTAGCGGGAGTCTCGCCTACGAGCAGTACTTC. Protein sequence: CASSGRTSGSLAYEQYF. Complete variable domain (other parts from reference TRBV5-1 and TRBJ2-7): KAGVTQTPRYLIKTRGQQVTLSCSPISGHRSVSWYQQTPGQGLQFLFEYFSETQRNKGNFPGRFSGRQFSNSRSEMNVSTLELGDSALYLCASSGRTSGSLAYEQYFGPGTRLTVT.

V gene TRBV7-2 combines with J gene TRBJ2-1, with TRBD1 identical over 7 bases. Germline CDR1 SGHTA, CDR2 FQGNSA. There are 15 residues in the CDR3. The J segment lost 6 bases and the V segment lost 4 bases, leaving 9 bases of the junction unmatched. The CDR3 DNA sequence: TGTGCCAGCAGCTCCTCGGGACAGCGGCCCAATGAGCAGTTCTTC. It yields the protein CASSSSGQRPNEQFF.

The chain carries TRBV2 and TRBJ2-2; D is undetermined. The CDR3 has 14 amino acids. CDR1 SNHLY and CDR2 FYNNEI come from the germline V gene. Deletions cut 7 bases from V and 5 bases from J, with 14 bases between. The CDR3: CASNPRGRTGELFF. CDR3 in DNA: TGTGCCAGCAATCCCCGCGGTAGGACCGGGGAGCTGTTTTTT.

The J gene is TRBJ1-5, the V gene TRBV6-1; 7 bases match TRBD1. Germline V gives CDR1 MNHNS, CDR2 SASEGT. The trim removed 4 bases at V and 4 bases at J, leaving 4 bases unmatched. This CDR3 has 14 residues. CDR3 nucleotides: TGTGCCAGCAGTGCCTCAGGGGGGAATCAGCCCCAGCATTTT. Residues: CASSASGGNQPQHF.

In this sample, this clone turned up a few times. This chain uses TRBV5-1 with TRBJ1-1; 7 bases agree with TRBD1. CDR1 and CDR2 from the germline V gene are SGHRS and YFSETQ. This CDR3 comprises 14 residues. Unmatched junction bases numbered 10, after V lost 9 bases and J lost 2 bases. For the CDR3, the DNA is TGCGCCACCGCGTCGGGACAGCCAAACACTGAAGCTTTCTTT. Its protein is CATASGQPNTEAFF. Full variable domain (outside the CDR3, taken from reference TRBV5-1 and TRBJ1-1): KAGVTQTPRYLIKTRGQQVTLSCSPISGHRSVSWYQQTPGQGLQFLFEYFSETQRNKGNFPGRFSGRQFSNSRSEMNVSTLELGDSALYLCATASGQPNTEAFFGQGTRLTVV.

The rearrangement links TRBV4-2 to TRBJ1-2, with unresolved D. CDR3 size: 12 residues. Looked up from germline, CDR1 is LGHNA and CDR2 is YNFKEQ. Trimming cost V 0 bases and J 8 bases, with 7 bases left between them. CDR3 in amino acids: CASSQDSRGYTF. Here the CDR3 DNA reads TGTGCCAGCAGCCAAGATTCCCGGGGCTACACCTTC.

This chain uses TRBV30 with TRBJ2-3, with D perhaps TRBD2 (7 bases). Germline V CDR1 and CDR2: GTSNPN, SVGIG (reference sequence). The V and J ends lost 8 bases and 6 bases respectively, with 15 bases between them. This CDR3 has 12 residues. The CDR3 is CAGGAPDDTQYF. The CDR3 bases are TGTGCCGGGGGGGCACCTGATGATACGCAGTATTTT.

This chain connects TRBV6-5 to TRBJ1-3, with TRBD1 matching 9 bases. Germline V gene sequence: CDR1 MNHEY, CDR2 SVGAGI. With 5 bases clipped from V and 4 bases from J, the junction kept 6 bases outside the gene matches. The CDR3 loop spans 15 amino acids. CDR3 nucleotide sequence: TGTGCCAGCAGTCCAACCGGGACAGGGGGAAACACCATATATTTT. Protein: CASSPTGTGGNTIYF.

The J gene is TRBJ1-2, the V gene TRBV19; TRBD1 aligns across 10 bases. The germline V gene has CDR1 LNHDA and CDR2 SQIVND (reference sequence). CDR3 length equals 16 residues. V dropped 7 bases and J dropped 0; count of bases not matched to a gene: 8. The CDR3 reads CASTIMGTGANYGYTF. The CDR3 DNA sequence: TGTGCCAGTACCATAATGGGGACAGGGGCTAACTATGGCTACACCTTC.

V gene TRBV10-2 combines with J gene TRBJ1-5; maybe TRBD1 (6 bases). CDR3 length equals 17 residues. In germline, CDR1 is WSHSY, CDR2 SAAADI. The ends were cut back, 0 bases at V and 5 bases at J, with 17 bases in the middle. Here the CDR3 reads CASSESPRAGVDQPQHF. CDR3 coding DNA: TGCGCCAGCAGTGAGTCCCCCAGGGCAGGGGTGGATCAGCCCCAGCATTTT.

The chain recombines TRBV5-1 with TRBJ1-2; D may be TRBD1 (5 bases). The CDR3 is made up of 16 amino acids. V shed 3 bases and J shed 4 bases, with 19 bases lying between them. CDR1 SGHRS and CDR2 YFSETQ come from the germline V gene. Here the CDR3 DNA reads TGCGCCAGCAGCTCCGGGACGGTAACGGGGGGCTATGGCTACACCTTC. Encoded protein: CASSSGTVTGGYGYTF.

The chain couples TRBV6-5 to TRBJ2-7, with 10 bases lining up with TRBD2. The germline gives CDR1 MNHEY, CDR2 SVGAGI. V shed 0 bases and J 5 bases; nucleotides not matched to a gene: 7. The CDR3 contains 16 residues. The CDR3 spells CASSYSGSGGPNEQYF. The CDR3 DNA reads as TGTGCCAGCAGTTACTCGGGTAGCGGGGGGCCCAACGAGCAGTACTTC.

The table lists this clone with a count of one. This sequence joins TRBV6-5 and TRBJ2-3; 9 bases agree with TRBD2. The length of the CDR3 is 16 residues. V dropped 0 bases and J dropped 3; count of bases not matched to a gene: 4. CDR1 is MNHEY and CDR2 is SVGAGI in the germline V gene. CDR3 in DNA: TGTGCCAGCAGTTACTCCGGGCTAGCGGGAACAGATACGCAGTATTTT. Translating gives CASSYSGLAGTDTQYF.

This clone was found once. The chain employs TRBV5-1 and TRBJ2-2; possibly TRBD1 for D (6 bases). This CDR3 is 16 amino acids long. V gave up 4 bases and J gave up 1 base, with 14 bases separating them. Germline CDR1 and CDR2: SGHRS and YFSETQ. This CDR3 reads CASSPGQSRNTGELFF. Written as DNA, the CDR3 is TGCGCCAGCAGCCCCGGACAGTCACGGAACACCGGGGAGCTGTTTTTT.

The chain is built from TRBV2 and TRBJ2-7; D is undetermined. V lost 6 bases and J 0 bases, leaving 6 bases between the germline ends. This CDR3 comprises 12 residues. CDR1 SNHLY and CDR2 FYNNEI come from the germline V gene. The CDR3 here is CASSSLSYEQYF. DNA for the CDR3: TGTGCCAGCAGCTCCCTCTCCTACGAGCAGTACTTC.

J is TRBJ1-5 and V is TRBV7-2; the D gene is possibly TRBD1 (5 bases). The CDR3 contains 15 residues. V shed 1 base and J shed 3 bases, with 10 bases lying between them. Germline V gene sequence: CDR1 SGHTA, CDR2 FQGNSA. Here the CDR3 reads CASSLDWGNNQPQHF. CDR3 DNA sequence: TGTGCCAGCAGCTTAGATTGGGGCAACAATCAGCCCCAGCATTTT.

The J gene is TRBJ2-2, the V gene TRBV6-5, with 7 bases matching TRBD1. Trimming cost V 6 bases and J 1 base; bases outside gene matches: 2. The CDR3 consists of 14 residues. Germline-derived CDR1 and CDR2 are MNHEY and SVGAGI. The CDR3, as DNA: TGTGCCAGCAGACCAGGGGGGAACACCGGGGAGCTGTTTTTT. The encoded protein is CASRPGGNTGELFF.

As for this clone: One end of the junction does not line up with germline, which may come from a read error. In the same sample, other DNA sequences code for this CDR3. V is TRBV30 and J is TRBJ1-2; 7 bases align to TRBD1. The germline gives CDR1 GTSNPN, CDR2 SVGIG (reference sequence). This CDR3 region has 13 residues. The CDR3 DNA sequence: TGTGCCTGGGCGAAGACAGGGAACTATGGTTACACCTTC. This gives the protein CAWAKTGNYGYTF.

In its sample, this clone was seen a few times. The CDR3 sequence is CATSLRSTGRGYTF. CDR3 DNA: TGTGCCACCAGCTTGCGATCGACAGGGCGGGGCTACACCTTC. The V gene is TRBV15, the J gene TRBJ1-2; 7 bases fit TRBD1. V lost 5 bases, J lost 8 bases, and 11 bases stayed unmatched. The CDR3 contains 14 residues. Germline lookup yields CDR1 LNHNV and CDR2 YYDKDF (reference sequence). Based on the CDR3 plus reference TRBV15 and TRBJ1-2, the full variable domain is DAMVIQNPRYQVTQFGKPVTLSCSQTLNHNVMYWYQQKSSQAPKLLFHYYDKDFNNEADTPDNFQSRRPNTSFCFLDIRSPGLGDTAMYLCATSLRSTGRGYTFGSGTRLTVV.